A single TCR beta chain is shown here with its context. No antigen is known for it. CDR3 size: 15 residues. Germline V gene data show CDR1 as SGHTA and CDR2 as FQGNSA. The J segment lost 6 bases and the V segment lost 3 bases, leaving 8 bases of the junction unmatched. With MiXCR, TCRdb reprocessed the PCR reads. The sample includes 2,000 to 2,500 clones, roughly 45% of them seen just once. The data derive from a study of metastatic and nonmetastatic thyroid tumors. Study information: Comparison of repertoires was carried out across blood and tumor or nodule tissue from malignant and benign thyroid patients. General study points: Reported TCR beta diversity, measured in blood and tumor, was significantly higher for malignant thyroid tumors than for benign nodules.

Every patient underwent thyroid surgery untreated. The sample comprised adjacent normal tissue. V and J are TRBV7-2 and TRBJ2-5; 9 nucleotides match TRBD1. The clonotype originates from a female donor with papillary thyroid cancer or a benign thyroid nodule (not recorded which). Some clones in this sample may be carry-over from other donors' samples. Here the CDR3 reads CASSFQDRGSKTQYF. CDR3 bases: TGTGCCAGCAGCTTTCAGGACAGGGGATCAAAGACCCAGTACTTC.